This TCR beta chain was identified during a study of control samples from healthy donors and cancer patients. Using immunoSEQ multiplex PCR, the repertoire was profiled, and TCRdb retains in-frame clones only, with some absent. The sample consists of tens of thousands of clones, 75% to 90% of them appearing once. CDR3 size: 13 residues. Per the germline V gene, CDR1 is LGHNT and CDR2 is FRNRAP. Between the trimmed V and J ends, which lost 6 bases and 10 bases, there was a span of 16 bases. Sequencing used PBMCs. This clonotype was sampled from a woman in her 50s with colorectal cancer. The chain couples TRBV12-5 to TRBJ1-5; D might be TRBD1 (5 bases). The CDR3 region has the DNA TGTGCTAGTGGGTCGACTCGGGGCGCTCCCCAGCATTTT. This codes for CASGSTRGAPQHF. Together with reference TRBV12-5 and TRBJ1-5, the CDR3 gives the full variable domain: DARVTQTPRHKVTEMGQEVTMRCQPILGHNTVFWYRQTMMQGLELLAYFRNRAPLDDSGMPKDRFSAEMPDATLATLKIQPSEPRDSAVYFCASGSTRGAPQHFGDGTRLSIL.